This TCR beta chain was profiled in a study of cytomegalovirus exposure and HLA in healthy donors. Findings of the study overall: Excluded: some indistinguishable V segments such as TRBV6-2 and TRBV6-3. Later analysis identified a missense DCLRE1C variant that was linked to TCR beta V- and J-gene trimming. Cytomegalovirus status was reportedly diagnosed by the classifier with high sensitivity and specificity.

With regard to this clone: The antigen remains undetermined. At one end the junction does not follow the germline gene, possibly because of a read error.

PCR involved 60 Vbeta and 13 Jbeta primers. Method: immunoSEQ multiplex PCR; TCRdb's copy keeps in-frame clones and lacks some. Among roughly 150,000 clones listed, roughly 82% were seen once. The germline V gene has CDR1 SEHNR and CDR2 FQNEAQ (reference sequence). This CDR3 contains 12 residues. The chain carries TRBV7-9 and TRBJ2-2, with 8 bases aligning to TRBD2. The source of this sequence is a woman aged 45-59 years in good health and CMV-seropositive. Sequencing used PBMCs. The CDR3 DNA follows: TGTGCCAGCAGCCCATCGGGAGGGGGGCTGTTTTTT. It encodes CASSPSGGGLFF.